This T cell receptor beta chain was profiled in a study of cytomegalovirus exposure and HLA in healthy donors. At the level of the study: The study's early data release held about 77 million unique TCRs from HLA-typed donors. The study, taken as a whole, reports: The authors enumerated 150 to 200 TCR beta chains as linked to cytomegalovirus.

The PCR was carried out with 60 Vbeta primers and 13 Jbeta primers. Clones were read by immunoSEQ multiplex PCR, and TCRdb kept only the in-frame ones, dropping some. The sample holds 100,000 to 120,000 clones, roughly 79% seen once. As to this clone: Its antigen is unknown.

Donors were ostensibly healthy at sampling, although undocumented immune exposures were probable. The CDR3 length is 15 residues. Between the trimmed V and J ends, which lost 1 base and 7 bases, there was a span of 13 bases. CDR1 is MNHEY and CDR2 is SMNVEV in the germline V gene (reference sequence). What was sequenced was PBMCs. This sequence originates from a man aged 35-49 years in good health and CMV-seronegative. This sequence joins TRBV27 and TRBJ2-2; D perhaps matches TRBD2 (7 bases). The CDR3 sequence is CASSLLGGRSGELFF. The CDR3 region has the DNA TGTGCCAGCAGTTTATTGGGGGGGCGTAGCGGGGAGCTGTTTTTT.